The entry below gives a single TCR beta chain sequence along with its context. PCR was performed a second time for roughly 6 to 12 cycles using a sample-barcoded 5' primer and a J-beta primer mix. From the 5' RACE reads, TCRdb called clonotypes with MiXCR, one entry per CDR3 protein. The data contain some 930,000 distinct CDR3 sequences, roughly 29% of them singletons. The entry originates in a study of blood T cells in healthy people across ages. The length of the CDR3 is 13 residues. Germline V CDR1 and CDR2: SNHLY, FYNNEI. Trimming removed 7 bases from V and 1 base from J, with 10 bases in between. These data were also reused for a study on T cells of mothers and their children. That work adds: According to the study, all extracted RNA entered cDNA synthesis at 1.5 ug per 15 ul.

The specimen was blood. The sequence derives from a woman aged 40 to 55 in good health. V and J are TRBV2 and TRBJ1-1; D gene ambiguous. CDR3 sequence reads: CASTEDTNTEAFF. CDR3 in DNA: TGTGCCAGCACCGAAGACACGAACACTGAAGCTTTCTTT.